These T cell receptor beta chains were read from a single sample in a study of breast tumors, draining lymph nodes, adjacent tissues. A single record per CDR3 protein comes from TCRdb applying MiXCR to the multiplex PCR reads. The repertoire consists of 65,000 to 80,000 distinct CDR3 sequences, with around 20% occurring once and the leading ten covering around 2.5%. Sequencing was done on a sample of axillary lymph node tissue. Every receptor here comes from a female donor with breast cancer. Some clones in this sample may be carry-over from other donors' samples. Each CDR3 is given with its conserved first and last residue. Each record gives: CDR3 DNA, CDR3 protein, D gene, V gene, clone size, J gene. The D gene is left open where the match is weak. Size tells how often a clone was seen (once, few, many) or the class of an expanded clone, and some rows leave it out.

TGTGCCAGCAGTTTATCTTCCCGTCCTAGCAATGAGCAGTTCTTC,CASSLSSRPSNEQFF,.,TRBV28,.,TRBJ2-1
TGTGCCAGCAGTTACGGGGGGACAGTCAATCAGCCCCAGCATTTT,CASSYGGTVNQPQHF,TRBD1,TRBV6-5,few,TRBJ1-5
TGTGCCAGCCTTCCGGGTGCCGATACGCAGTATTTT,CASLPGADTQYF,.,TRBV6-4,many,TRBJ2-3
TGCGCCAGCAGCATCCCACAGGGAAAGGGCACAGATACGCAGTATTTT,CASSIPQGKGTDTQYF,.,TRBV5-1,many,TRBJ2-3
TGCAGTGCTAGAAGGAGCGGGAGAGGCAGTGAGCAGTTCTTC,CSARRSGRGSEQFF,TRBD2,TRBV20-1,many,TRBJ2-1
TGTGCCAGCAGCGCAAGCGGGAGTATCGACAATGAGCAGTTCTTC,CASSASGSIDNEQFF,TRBD2,TRBV9,medium-sized,TRBJ2-1
TGCAGTGCTAGAGATTACCGGTCAGGTAACGATCAGCCCCAGCATTTT,CSARDYRSGNDQPQHF,.,TRBV20-1,many,TRBJ1-5
TGTGCCATCAGTCTTGACGGCCAGGGGGGGGAGACCCAGCACTTC,CAISLDGQGGETQHF,.,TRBV10-3,.,TRBJ2-5
TGTGCCAGCAGCTTGGCAGACCCCTCAACTAATGAAAAACTGTTTTTT,CASSLADPSTNEKLFF,.,TRBV5-5,many,TRBJ1-4
TGTGCCAGCAGCGTTTCAGGAGAGCCAGATACGCAGTATTTT,CASSVSGEPDTQYF,.,TRBV9,many,TRBJ2-3
TGCAGTGCTGGGACTAGCGGGAGAGGCTCCTACAATGAGCAGTTCTTC,CSAGTSGRGSYNEQFF,TRBD2,TRBV20-1,many,TRBJ2-1
TGTGCCAGCAGCTCGAGCAGGGTGGCTCAGCCCCAGCATTTT,CASSSSRVAQPQHF,.,TRBV12-3/TRBV12-4,many,TRBJ1-5
TGTGCCAGCAGCTCGGCCCAGTACTTC,CASSSAQYF,.,TRBV7-3,many,TRBJ2-5
TGTGCCATCAAACCTCCTCAAGGCACCTTC,CAIKPPQGTF,.,TRBV10-3,many,TRBJ1-2
TGCAGTGGGGAGAGACAGTCCTACGAGCAGTACTTC,CSGERQSYEQYF,.,TRBV20-1,many,TRBJ2-7
TGTGCCAGCCCGTGTCGGCCGTCGGGCTGTTCCGGGCTGGGGAACCGAGCCTTTGCTGAAGCTTTCTTT,CASPCRPSGCSGLGNRAFAEAFF,.,TRBV7-3,.,TRBJ1-1
TGTGCCAGCAGCCCCGGGGGAAATGAAAAACTGGTTTTT,CASSPGGNEKLVF,.,TRBV6-5,once,TRBJ1-4
TGCGCCAGCAGCTTGTCCCAGGGGGCTTTAAGGAACACTGAAGCTTTCTTT,CASSLSQGALRNTEAFF,TRBD1,TRBV5-1,.,TRBJ1-1
TGTGCCAGCAGTTTTTCTGGCCCGGGAGCCCAGCATTTT,CASSFSGPGAQHF,.,TRBV12-3/TRBV12-4,many,TRBJ1-5
TGCAGTGCTAGACAGGGCCCTTATGAAGCTTTCTTT,CSARQGPYEAFF,.,TRBV20-1,.,TRBJ1-1
TGTGCCAGCTCACCACTAGGCAGGGGGGTTCAGCCCCAGCATTTT,CASSPLGRGVQPQHF,TRBD1,TRBV18,.,TRBJ1-5
TGCAGTGCTAGGGGTCGGACAGGGCTAAACGAGCAGTACTTC,CSARGRTGLNEQYF,TRBD1,TRBV20-1,many,TRBJ2-7
TGTGCCAGCAGGACCAGCGGGAGCTCCTACAATGAGCAGTTCTTC,CASRTSGSSYNEQFF,TRBD2,TRBV7-9,few,TRBJ2-1
.,CASSTSGKNIQYF,.,TRBV25-1,many,TRBJ2-4
TGTGCCAGCAGCGTGGGACAGGGGTACGGAGATACGCAGTATTTT,CASSVGQGYGDTQYF,TRBD1,TRBV11-3,many,TRBJ2-3
TGTGCCAGCAGTTATATCCAGGGCCCGCAGCCCCAGCATTTT,CASSYIQGPQPQHF,.,TRBV6-2/TRBV6-3,.,TRBJ1-5
TGTGCCACCCGAAAACAGGGACAGAATTCACCCCTCCACTTT,CATRKQGQNSPLHF,TRBD1,TRBV28,.,TRBJ1-6
TGTGCCACCAGCGTCGACAGGGGTACCGGCTCCTACAATGAGCAGTTCTTC,CATSVDRGTGSYNEQFF,TRBD1,TRBV15,many,TRBJ2-1
TGTGCCAGCAGCTTAGGGGGGGGCCAGGTCACTGAAGCTTTCTTT,CASSLGGGQVTEAFF,.,TRBV5-5,.,TRBJ1-1
TGCGCCAGCAGCTTGTTGGGTCGAGTGGGAGTCCCAGATACGCAGTATTTT,CASSLLGRVGVPDTQYF,.,TRBV5-1,many,TRBJ2-3
TGTGCCGGCAGCTTGGTGGGAGGGGGCACCGGGGAGCTGTTTTTT,CAGSLVGGGTGELFF,.,TRBV5-4,.,TRBJ2-2
TGTGCCAGCAGCCAAGCGGGGACAGTCTACAATGAGCAGTTCTTC,CASSQAGTVYNEQFF,TRBD1,TRBV3-1,.,TRBJ2-1
TGTGCCAGCAGTCCGGAGCGGGGGCTTCACCAAGAGACCCAGTACTTC,CASSPERGLHQETQYF,TRBD2,TRBV28,.,TRBJ2-5
TGTGCCACCAGAAGGACAGGGAACCACGAGCAGTACTTC,CATRRTGNHEQYF,TRBD1,TRBV15,.,TRBJ2-7
TGTGCCAGCAGTCCCAGGGGGCGCGACTATGGCTACACCTTC,CASSPRGRDYGYTF,TRBD1,TRBV28,once,TRBJ1-2
TGTGCCAGCAGCTTGGAAGGGGGAGCGCGCACAGATACGCAGTATTTT,CASSLEGGARTDTQYF,.,TRBV5-4,many,TRBJ2-3
TGTGCCAGCAGCACCACCGGGTCTTCCTACGGGCAGTACTTC,CASSTTGSSYGQYF,.,TRBV12-3/TRBV12-4,.,TRBJ2-7
TGCGCCAGCAGCTTTGACAGGGGCTATGGCTACACCTTC,CASSFDRGYGYTF,TRBD1,TRBV5-1,many,TRBJ1-2
TGTGCCAGCAGACGAGCCGGGACAGGGGGCGCGGAGGGCTACACCTTC,CASRRAGTGGAEGYTF,TRBD1,TRBV6-2/TRBV6-3,many,TRBJ1-2
TGTGTCAGCAGTTTCCGAACGCCCTCGAACACCGGGGAGCTGTTTTTT,CVSSFRTPSNTGELFF,.,TRBV27,.,TRBJ2-2
TGTGCCAGTAGTATCGCGTCCTACACCGGGGAGCTGTTTTTT,CASSIASYTGELFF,.,TRBV19,many,TRBJ2-2
TGTGCCACAGCCCGGGACAGGTCGGTCTCAACTAATGAAAAACTGTTTTTT,CATARDRSVSTNEKLFF,TRBD1,TRBV19,many,TRBJ1-4
TGTGCCAGCAGTAAAGGTGGGACAGGGGACCACGAGCAGTACTTC,CASSKGGTGDHEQYF,TRBD1,TRBV28,.,TRBJ2-7
TGTGCCAGCAGTTTTAGGCGTGAGCAGTACTTC,CASSFRREQYF,.,TRBV28,many,TRBJ2-7
TGTGCCAGCAGTGAGGGACCACGCACAGATACGCAGTGTTTT,CASSEGPRTDTQCF,.,TRBV6-1,few,TRBJ2-3
TGCAGTGCGCCGACAATTCTCGGGGGCAATGAGCAGTTCTTC,CSAPTILGGNEQFF,.,TRBV20-1,many,TRBJ2-1
TGTGCCAGCAGCTTGTTGGTCGGCTACGGCTACAATGAGCAGTTCTTC,CASSLLVGYGYNEQFF,.,TRBV5-6,many,TRBJ2-1
TGTGCCAGCAGCCCGAAGGGTCGTGGCTACACCTTC,CASSPKGRGYTF,.,TRBV5-5,many,TRBJ1-2
TGTGCCAGCAGTTACGAGGAGGGGAGCACAGATACGCAGTATTTT,CASSYEEGSTDTQYF,.,TRBV6-2/TRBV6-3,many,TRBJ2-3
TGTGCCAGCAGCTCCCCGGGACTAGCCATCGGGGAGCTGTTTTTT,CASSSPGLAIGELFF,TRBD2,TRBV5-4,few,TRBJ2-2
TGTGCCAGTAGCACCGGGACAGGGATATCACCCCTCCACTTT,CASSTGTGISPLHF,TRBD1,TRBV19,many,TRBJ1-6
TGTGCCAGCAGCCCTACTCGGGCGGATACGCAGTATTTT,CASSPTRADTQYF,.,TRBV4-2,many,TRBJ2-3
TGCAGTGCTAGAAACCGGAGCTCCTACAATGAGCAGTTCTTC,CSARNRSSYNEQFF,.,TRBV20-1,many,TRBJ2-1
TGTGCCAGCAGTGAAGGTCCGGGGACCAGCAATCAGCCCCAGCATTTT,CASSEGPGTSNQPQHF,.,TRBV6-1,many,TRBJ1-5
TGTGCCAGCAGCTTTTTGGCCTACGAGCAGTACTTC,CASSFLAYEQYF,.,TRBV7-9,many,TRBJ2-7
TGCGCCAGCAGCTTGGATCGACAGGGTGGTACCATATATTTT,CASSLDRQGGTIYF,TRBD1,TRBV5-1,many,TRBJ1-3
TGTGCCAGCAGTAGACCACCTAGTGGGCGAGGCGAGCAGTACTTC,CASSRPPSGRGEQYF,.,TRBV27,few,TRBJ2-7
TGCAGCGTAGGTCCGGGAGGGCGGCGAGAGACCCAGTACTTC,CSVGPGGRRETQYF,TRBD2,TRBV29-1,many,TRBJ2-5
TGTGCCAGCAGTTACGAGGGGGGGTCCTACGAGCAGTACTTC,CASSYEGGSYEQYF,.,TRBV6-5,many,TRBJ2-7
TGTGCCAGCCGAGTAGCGGCCCACTCCTACGAGCAGTACTTC,CASRVAAHSYEQYF,.,TRBV19,many,TRBJ2-7